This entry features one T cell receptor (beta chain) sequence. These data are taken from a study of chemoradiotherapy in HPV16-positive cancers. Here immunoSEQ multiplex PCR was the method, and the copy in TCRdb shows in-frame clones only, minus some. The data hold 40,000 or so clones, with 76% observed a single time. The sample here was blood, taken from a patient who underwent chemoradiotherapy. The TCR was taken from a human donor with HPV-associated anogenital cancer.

CDR3 nucleotide sequence: TGTGCCAGCAGATGGGGGTCCGGGGGGGGGCCATGGGAGACCCAGTACTTC. As protein: CASRWGSGGGPWETQYF. The chain combines TRBV2 with TRBJ2-5; 8 bases align to TRBD2. The CDR3 totals 17 residues. Germline trimming cut 6 bases from V and 5 bases from J; bases unmatched to any gene: 17. Per germline, CDR1 SNHLY and CDR2 FYNNEI.